The T cell receptor beta chain described here comes from a study of patients and donors after allogeneic stem cell transplantation. The CDR3 loop spans 16 amino acids. Trimming removed 3 bases from V and 4 bases from J, with 20 bases in between. Germline CDR1 SQVTM, CDR2 ANQGSEA. Each CDR3 protein is one row after TCRdb ran MiXCR on the RT-PCR reads. The profile shows over 130,000 distinct CDR3 sequences, approximately 37% of them singletons. The V call is TRBV29-1, the J call TRBJ2-3, with D perhaps assigned TRBD1 or TRBD2 (6 bases each). The sequencing sample was made of blood, either unsorted or a sorted T cell fraction (not recorded which). The TCR was taken from a human donor who was either an allogeneic HSCT recipient or a stem cell or donor lymphocyte infusion donor (not recorded which). It is not recorded whose cells these are; they may come from a transplant donor. Written as DNA, the CDR3 is TGCAGCGTTGAGCGGTTGGGGGGCAGGGCAGCAGATACGCAGTATTTT. Protein product: CSVERLGGRAADTQYF.